This entry lists 20 T cell receptor beta chains sequenced from one sample in a study of blood T cell repertoires in COVID-19. Repertoires were generated with immunoSEQ multiplex PCR, while TCRdb's copy carries only in-frame clones and drops some. Counted here are about 50,000 clones, around 80% occurring once; the ten biggest clones make up around a quarter. The sequencing input was peripheral blood. These receptors were obtained from a man aged 65 to 79 with acute or convalescent COVID-19.

V and J are TRBV5-5 and TRBJ2-1; possible D gene TRBD2, 7 bases. The CDR3 is 14 amino acids. V lost 4 bases, J lost 4 bases, and 12 bases lay in between. In germline, CDR1 is SGHKS, CDR2 YYEKEE (reference sequence). DNA of the CDR3: TGTGCCAGCAGCACGGGGGGCTTATACAATGAGCAGTTCTTC. It is translated as CASSTGGLYNEQFF.

The chain has TRBV21-1 and TRBJ1-1. TRBV21-1 is a pseudogene. The CDR3 contains 14 residues. The CDR3 bases are TGTGCCAGCAGCAAAGCTGGGGGGGGGACTGAAGCTTTCTTT. Its protein is CASSKAGGGTEAFF.

This chain connects TRBV2 to TRBJ2-2; D possibly corresponds to TRBD2 (6 bases). This CDR3 contains 15 residues. Germline loops: CDR1 SNHLY, CDR2 FYNNEI. Trimming pared 2 bases from V and 5 bases from J, leaving 12 bases between. The CDR3 nucleotides read TGTGCCAGCAGTGAAAGAACCAGCGGGACCGGGGAGCTGTTTTTT. Translated: CASSERTSGTGELFF.

This clone was counted between two and nine times. The chain joins TRBV7-2 to TRBJ2-7, with 12 bases that match TRBD2. The CDR3 is 14 residues long. Germline CDR1 and CDR2: SGHTA and FQGNSA. With V trimmed by 6 bases and J by 4 bases, 4 bases remained unmatched. The CDR3 protein is CASRSSGGAYEQYF. DNA for the CDR3: TGTGCCAGCAGATCTAGCGGGGGGGCTTACGAGCAGTACTTC.

The V and J genes are TRBV5-4 and TRBJ2-7, with a tentative D call TRBD2 (6 bases). V lost 4 bases to trimming and J lost 0 bases, with 17 bases between them. The V gene's germline CDR1 is SGHNT and CDR2 YYREEE (reference sequence). The CDR3 loop spans 16 amino acids. The CDR3 spells CASSPRTGVASYEQYF. Written as DNA, the CDR3 is TGTGCCAGCAGCCCTAGGACGGGAGTAGCCTCCTACGAGCAGTACTTC.

The rearrangement uses TRBV30 and TRBJ1-1, with 7 bases aligning to TRBD1. The CDR3 has 13 residues. With 4 bases clipped from V and 5 bases from J, the junction kept 7 bases outside the gene matches. Germline CDR1 GTSNPN, CDR2 SVGIG (reference sequence). The CDR3 reads CAWKVEGATEAFF. Here the CDR3 DNA reads TGTGCCTGGAAGGTTGAGGGGGCTACTGAAGCTTTCTTT.

The chain recombines TRBV6-5 with TRBJ2-5, with a weak D call TRBD2 (6 bases). With 0 bases removed from V and 5 bases from J, the gap between germline ends came to 10 bases. CDR1 and CDR2 from the germline V gene are MNHEY and SVGAGI. This CDR3 is 14 amino acids long. CDR3 DNA: TGTGCCAGCAGTTACTCGGCTAGCGTTGAGACCCAGTACTTC. This translates into CASSYSASVETQYF.

The CDR3 DNA follows: TGTGCCTGGAGCATACTAGGGACAAGCTATGGCTACACCTTC. Amino acid sequence: CAWSILGTSYGYTF. The J gene is TRBJ1-2, the V gene TRBV30; D possibly corresponds to TRBD1 (6 bases). The CDR3 runs to 14 residues. The germline V gene has CDR1 GTSNPN and CDR2 SVGIG (reference sequence). Deletions cut 3 bases from V and 4 bases from J, with 15 bases between.

V and J are TRBV29-1 and TRBJ2-2, with 14 bases lining up with TRBD2. V gave up 8 bases and J gave up 7 bases; unmatched junction bases: 12. Germline V gene lookup returns CDR1 SQVTM and CDR2 ANQGSEA. The CDR3 covers 16 residues. The CDR3 loop is CSTPPGLAGAGGELFF. Written as DNA, the CDR3 is TGCAGCACGCCCCCGGGACTAGCGGGAGCGGGCGGGGAGCTGTTTTTT.

The sample holds a few counts of this clone. The chain is built from TRBV11-2 and TRBJ2-3; 10 positions match TRBD2. V gave up 5 bases and J gave up 2 bases; unmatched junction bases: 4. The germline CDR1 and CDR2 sequences are SGHAT and FQNNGV. The CDR3 runs 15 residues. The CDR3 spells CASSPLAGHTDTQYF. Here the CDR3 DNA reads TGTGCCAGCAGCCCACTAGCGGGGCACACAGATACGCAGTATTTT.

The V and J genes are TRBV10-3 and TRBJ1-2, with 7 positions matching TRBD1. The CDR3 has 14 amino acids. CDR1 and CDR2 from the germline V gene are ENHRY and SYGVKD. V lost 0 bases and J lost 7; bases outside the gene matches: 5. CDR3: CAISESEGAGGYTF. In DNA form, the CDR3 reads TGTGCCATCAGTGAGTCGGAGGGGGCCGGTGGCTACACCTTC.

As concerns this clone: A read error may account for a junction end that differs from germline. The gene calls are TRBV27 and TRBJ1-1, with a tentative D call TRBD1 (6 bases). Germline lookup yields CDR1 MNHEY and CDR2 SMNVEV (reference sequence). This CDR3 is 15 amino acids long. The CDR3 DNA reads as TGTGCCAGCCAACAACTGGGACACAAGAACGCTGAAGCTTTCTTT. This gives the protein CASQQLGHKNAEAFF.

Regarding this clone: Relative to the germline gene, one junction end is altered; a read error may explain this. The chain is built from TRBV12-3 or TRBV12-4 and TRBJ2-1; 8 bases line up with TRBD2. This CDR3 spans 12 amino acids. The CDR3 DNA follows: TGTGCCAGCAGTTTAGCCCCGGGAGGGCCAGTCTTC. It is translated as CASSLAPGGPVF.

The rearrangement joins TRBV7-9 to TRBJ2-7; the D gene is possibly TRBD2 (6 bases). This CDR3 contains 13 residues. V was trimmed by 5 bases and J by 5 bases, leaving 13 bases between them. Per the germline V gene, CDR1 is SEHNR and CDR2 is FQNEAQ (reference sequence). The CDR3 spells CASSPAGEDEQYF. DNA for the CDR3: TGTGCCAGCAGCCCAGCCGGGGAGGACGAGCAGTACTTC.

In DNA form, the CDR3 reads TGCGCCAGCAGCCAAGGGCAAGCGGGGGAAAATGAGCAGTTCTTC. Translated: CASSQGQAGENEQFF. J is TRBJ2-1 and V is TRBV4-3, with 8 positions matching TRBD2. With V trimmed by 1 base and J by 7 bases, 6 bases remained unmatched. Germline lookup yields CDR1 LGHNA and CDR2 YSLEER. The CDR3 extends over 15 amino acids.

To note about this clone: Additional DNA sequences in this sample encode the identical CDR3. In DNA form, the CDR3 reads TGTGCCAGCAGCTTAGCCCTAGCGGGAGGCACAGATACGCAGTATTTT. Protein sequence: CASSLALAGGTDTQYF. The rearrangement joins TRBV7-2 to TRBJ2-3, with 10 bases matching TRBD2. This CDR3 has 16 residues. Germline assignment: CDR1 SGHTA and CDR2 FQGNSA. The trim removed 0 bases at V and 1 base at J, leaving 1 base unmatched.

The chain recombines TRBV7-2 with TRBJ1-2; 8 bases line up with TRBD1. This CDR3 has 14 residues. Losses at the gene ends were 5 bases for V and 2 bases for J; bases not matched to a gene: 4. From germline, CDR1 is SGHTA and CDR2 FQGNSA. The CDR3 is CASSPRQGNYGYTF. The CDR3 DNA follows: TGTGCCAGCAGCCCCCGACAGGGGAACTATGGCTACACCTTC. The complete variable domain, with remaining parts taken from reference TRBV7-2 and TRBJ1-2, reads GAGVSQSPSNKVTEKGKDVELRCDPISGHTALYWYRQSLGQGLEFLIYFQGNSAPDKSGLPSDRFSAERTGGSVSTLTIQRTQQEDSAVYLCASSPRQGNYGYTFGSGTRLTVV.

The gene calls are TRBV11-3 and TRBJ2-2, with 7 nucleotides matching TRBD2. In germline, CDR1 is SGHNT, CDR2 YENEEA. CDR3 length: 17 amino acids. V trimming: 6 bases; J trimming: 2 bases; junction bases outside the gene matches: 12. The CDR3 protein is CASSPRSAGTNTGELFF. The CDR3 region has the DNA TGTGCCAGCAGTCCTCGGTCAGCGGGGACCAACACCGGGGAGCTGTTTTTT.

In this sample, this clone turned up once. The chain has TRBV19 and TRBJ2-2, with 12 nucleotides matching TRBD2. This CDR3 region has 17 residues. The trim removed 7 bases at V and 5 bases at J, leaving 11 bases unmatched. Germline loops: CDR1 LNHDA, CDR2 SQIVND (reference sequence). The CDR3 spells CASKGYRLAGDTGELFF. The DNA of the CDR3 is TGTGCCAGTAAGGGTTACCGACTAGCGGGAGATACCGGGGAGCTGTTTTTT.

The CDR3 here is CASSAEGAPQFF. For the CDR3, the DNA is TGTGCCAGCAGCGCCGAAGGGGCCCCTCAGTTCTTC. The V call is TRBV9, the J call TRBJ2-1; D is perhaps TRBD1 (5 bases). The CDR3 sequence is 12 residues long. The germline V gene encodes CDR1 SGDLS and CDR2 YYNGEE. The V end was cut by 3 bases, the J end by 13 bases, with 14 bases between.